Given below is one TCR beta chain in context. The ends lost 7 bases at V and 8 bases at J; junction bases unmatched: 14. This CDR3 contains 15 residues. CDR1 is SNHLY and CDR2 is FYNNEI in the germline V gene. This specimen belongs to a study of blood T cell repertoires in COVID-19. Per the authors' pipeline: For nucleated cells, counts were estimated from reference gene primer amplification. This table comes from immunoSEQ multiplex PCR, and its TCRdb copy is limited to in-frame clones, with some not included. Clone size and the V and J calls come from that table; the DNA yielded D and trimming. The data hold under 100,000 clones, with about four fifths observed a single time.

This rearrangement joins TRBV2 to TRBJ1-2; 9 bases agree with TRBD1. The material sequenced was peripheral blood. This TCR came from a woman in her seventies with acute or convalescent COVID-19. CDR3 region: CASTKEGTGFRGYTF. The CDR3 DNA sequence: TGTGCCAGCACCAAAGAGGGGACAGGGTTCCGAGGCTACACCTTC.